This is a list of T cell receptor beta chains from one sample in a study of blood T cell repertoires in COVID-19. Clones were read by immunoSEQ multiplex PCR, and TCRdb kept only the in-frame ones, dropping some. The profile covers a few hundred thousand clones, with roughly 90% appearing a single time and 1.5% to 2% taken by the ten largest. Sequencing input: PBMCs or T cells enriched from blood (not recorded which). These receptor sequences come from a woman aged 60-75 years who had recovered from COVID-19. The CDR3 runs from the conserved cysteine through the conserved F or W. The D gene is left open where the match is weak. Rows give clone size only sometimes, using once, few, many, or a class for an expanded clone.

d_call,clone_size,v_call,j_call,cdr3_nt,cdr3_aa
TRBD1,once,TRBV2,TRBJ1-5,TGTGCCAGCAGGGACAGGGGTAGCAATCAGCCCCAGCATTTT,CASRDRGSNQPQHF
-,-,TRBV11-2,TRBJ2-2,TGTGCCAGCAGCATAAACACCGGGGAGCTGTTTTTT,CASSINTGELFF
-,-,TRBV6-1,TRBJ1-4,TGTGCCAGCAGTGAATTCGGACATAATGAAAAACTGTTTTTT,CASSEFGHNEKLFF
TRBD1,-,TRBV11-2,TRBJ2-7,TGTGCCAGCAGCCCACCCGGGACAGGTCGATACGAGCAGTACTTC,CASSPPGTGRYEQYF
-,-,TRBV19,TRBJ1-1,TGTGCCAGTAGTACATCAGGGCACACTGAAGCTTTCTTT,CASSTSGHTEAFF
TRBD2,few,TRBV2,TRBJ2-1,TGTGCCAGCACCCAAGGCGCTAGCGGATACAATGAGCAGTTCTTC,CASTQGASGYNEQFF
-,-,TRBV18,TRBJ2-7,TGTGCCAGCTCAGCACCCGGGGGAGGCAGCGCGGGCGAGCAGTACTTC,CASSAPGGGSAGEQYF
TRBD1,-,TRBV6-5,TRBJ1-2,TGTGCCAGCAGTTACGGGACAGTCTATGGCTACACCTTC,CASSYGTVYGYTF
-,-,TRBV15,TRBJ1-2,TGTGCCACCAGTACTTACCGTGGAACTGAGGGTGGCTACACCTTC,CATSTYRGTEGGYTF
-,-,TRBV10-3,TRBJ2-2,TGTGCCATCAGTGTGGATAGCCCCGGGGAGCTGTTTTTT,CAISVDSPGELFF
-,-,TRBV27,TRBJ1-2,TGTGCCAGCAGTTCCCTGAGGACTAACTATGGCTACACCTTC,CASSSLRTNYGYTF
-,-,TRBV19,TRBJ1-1,TGTGCCAGTAGTATCTCGTCCCCGAACACTGAAGCTTTCTTT,CASSISSPNTEAFF
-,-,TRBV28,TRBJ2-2,TGTGCCAGTATCCCGGGGGGCCCGAACACCGGGGAGCTGTTTTTT,CASIPGGPNTGELFF
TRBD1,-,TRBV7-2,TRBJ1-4,TGTGCCAGCAGCTTAGGGGGACAGGGGCATGAAAAACTGTTTTTT,CASSLGGQGHEKLFF
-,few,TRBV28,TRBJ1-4,TGTGCCACTAGGGGGGGCGATGAAAAACTGTTTTTT,CATRGGDEKLFF
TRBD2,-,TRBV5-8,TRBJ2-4,TGTGCCGGGGAGGGTTTAGCCAAAAACATTCAGTACTTC,CAGEGLAKNIQYF
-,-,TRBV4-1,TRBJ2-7,TGCGCCAGCAGCCAAGACGGAGGAACTAGGAGATACGAGCAGTACTTC,CASSQDGGTRRYEQYF
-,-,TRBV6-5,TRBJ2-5,TGTGCCAGCACCTCAGGGGTCCAAGAGACCCAGTACTTC,CASTSGVQETQYF
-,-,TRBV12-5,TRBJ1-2,TGTGCTAGTGGATCCGCTCGGACAGAACCCGACTATGGCTACACCTTC,CASGSARTEPDYGYTF
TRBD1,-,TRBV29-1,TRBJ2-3,TGCAGCGTAGGGACAGCCGCCGATACGCAGTATTTT,CSVGTAADTQYF
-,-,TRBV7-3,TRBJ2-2,TGTGCCAGCAGCCCTCGCCCACAGATCACCGGGGAGCTGTTTTTT,CASSPRPQITGELFF
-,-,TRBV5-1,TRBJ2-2,TGCGCCAGCAGCTTGGCCGGCCTCCAGGGTGGCGGGGAGCTGTTTTTT,CASSLAGLQGGGELFF
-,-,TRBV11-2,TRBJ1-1,TGTGCCAGCAGCCGCGGGGGCCGGGGATGGGTCACTGAAGCTTTCTTT,CASSRGGRGWVTEAFF
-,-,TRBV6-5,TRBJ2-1,TGTGCCAGCAGTCCTCGACAGGATTACTACAATGAGCAGTTCTTC,CASSPRQDYYNEQFF
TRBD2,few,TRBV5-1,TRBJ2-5,TGCGCCAGCAGCTTAAGACTAGCGGGGGGCTGGGGCGAGACCCAGTACTTC,CASSLRLAGGWGETQYF
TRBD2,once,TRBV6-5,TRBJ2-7,TGTGCCAGCAGTTACACAGGACTAGCGGGTCTGGAGAGCTACTTC,CASSYTGLAGLESYF
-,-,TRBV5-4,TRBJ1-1,TGTGCCAGCAGCTTGATCAGTTCGAACACTGAAGCTTTCTTT,CASSLISSNTEAFF
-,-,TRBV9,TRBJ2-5,TGTGCCAGCAGCCCCCGGGACAACTCGGGGGAGACCCAGTACTTC,CASSPRDNSGETQYF
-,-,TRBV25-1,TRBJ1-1,TGTGCCAGCAGTGAATCCTCATCGGGGAACACTGAAGCTTTCTTT,CASSESSSGNTEAFF
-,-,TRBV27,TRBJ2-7,TGTGCCAGCAGTTTATATGGCTATGGCGGGACCCCCTACGAGCAGTACTTC,CASSLYGYGGTPYEQYF
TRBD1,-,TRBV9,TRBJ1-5,TGTGCCAGCACCGGATCCGGGACAGGTAACGATCAGCCCCAGCATTTT,CASTGSGTGNDQPQHF
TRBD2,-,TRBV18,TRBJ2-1,TGTGCCAGCTCACCACCAGGGTCTAGCGGGGACTACAATGAGCAGTTCTTC,CASSPPGSSGDYNEQFF
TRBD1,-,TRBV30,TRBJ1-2,TGTGCCTGGAGACCGACAGGGTCAGAGGACGACTATGGCTACACCTTC,CAWRPTGSEDDYGYTF
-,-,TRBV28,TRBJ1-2,TGTGCCAGCAGTTCCCTTTCTGCTACAGATGGCTACACCTTC,CASSSLSATDGYTF
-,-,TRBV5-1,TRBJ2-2,TGCGCCAGCAGACCTTCGAGTGCCGCGAACACCGGGGAGCTGTTTTTT,CASRPSSAANTGELFF
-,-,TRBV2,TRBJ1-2,TGTGCCAGCAGTCCAACGCTACAGACTAACTATGGCTACACCTTC,CASSPTLQTNYGYTF
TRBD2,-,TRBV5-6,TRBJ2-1,TGTGCCAGCAGCTTGGGGGCTAGCGGGAACTCCTACAATGAGCAGTTCTTC,CASSLGASGNSYNEQFF
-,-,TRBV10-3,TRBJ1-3,TGTGCCAGCTGCAGGGTTCCTGGAAACACCATATATTTT,CASCRVPGNTIYF
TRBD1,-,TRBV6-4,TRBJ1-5,TGTGCCAGCATTGGGACAGGGGTGAGGCTTCGGTTATATACTAATCAGCCCCAGCATTTT,CASIGTGVRLRLYTNQPQHF
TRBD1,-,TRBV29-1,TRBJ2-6,TGCAGCGTTGCCAGGACAGGGGGCGGAAGGGCTGGGGCCAACGTCCTGACTTTC,CSVARTGGGRAGANVLTF
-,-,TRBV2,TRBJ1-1,TGTGCCAGCAGTCAGAGTGGGAGTGAAGCTTTCTTT,CASSQSGSEAFF
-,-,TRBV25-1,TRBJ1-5,TGTGCCAGCAGTCCCGCGGGCGCGGGTCAGCCCCAGCATTTT,CASSPAGAGQPQHF
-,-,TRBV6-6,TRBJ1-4,TGTGCCAGCGGGGCCCTTTTAAGGGCGACTAATGAAAAACTGTTTTTT,CASGALLRATNEKLFF
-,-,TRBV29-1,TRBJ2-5,TGCAGCGTTACCCCAGACTTTCCCGATGGGACCCAGTACTTC,CSVTPDFPDGTQYF
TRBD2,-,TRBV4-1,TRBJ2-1,TGCGCCAGCAGCCAAGCTAGCGGCGAATACAATGAGCAGTTCTTC,CASSQASGEYNEQFF
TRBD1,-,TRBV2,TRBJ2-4,TGTGCCAGCAGTCATACAGGGGGAGCCCGTTGGTTTTGGTTGCAGTACTTC,CASSHTGGARWFWLQYF
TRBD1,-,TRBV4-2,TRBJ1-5,TGTGCCAGCAGCCAGAGGACAGGGGCGAATCAGCCCCAGCATTTT,CASSQRTGANQPQHF
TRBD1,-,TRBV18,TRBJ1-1,TGTGCCAGCTCAACTGACAGGGGGCGAAGTACCCCAGAAGCTTTCTTT,CASSTDRGRSTPEAFF
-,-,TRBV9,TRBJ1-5,TGTGCCAGCAGCGTAGATGACGGGCAGCCCCAGCATTTT,CASSVDDGQPQHF
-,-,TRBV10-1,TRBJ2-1,TGCGCCAGCAGCCGCGAGGCCGTAAGTCCTGAGCAGTTCTTC,CASSREAVSPEQFF
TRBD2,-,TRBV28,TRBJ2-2,TGTGCCAGCAGTTTACCTCTAGCGGACACCGGGGAGCTGTTTTTT,CASSLPLADTGELFF
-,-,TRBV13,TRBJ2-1,TGTGCCAGCAGCTTAAGGACTTACTCCTACAATGAGCAGTTCTTC,CASSLRTYSYNEQFF
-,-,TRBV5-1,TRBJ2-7,TGCGCCAGCAGCTTGGCGGGAAGCTACGAGCAGTACTTC,CASSLAGSYEQYF
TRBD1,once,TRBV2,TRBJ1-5,TGTGCCAGCAGTCGTGGGGCGGGGACAGGGGGCAATCAGCCCCAGCATTTT,CASSRGAGTGGNQPQHF
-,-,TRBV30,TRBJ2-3,TGTGCCTGGATCAGGGCCGGGCGAGATACGCAGTATTTT,CAWIRAGRDTQYF
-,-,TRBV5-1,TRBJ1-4,TGCGCCAGTAGACAGGACCCAAATGAAAAACTGTTTTTT,CASRQDPNEKLFF
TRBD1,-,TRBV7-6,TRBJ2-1,TGTGCCAGCAGTTCCCATGACAGGGGAACCTACAATGAGCAGTTCTTC,CASSSHDRGTYNEQFF